This is a list of T cell receptor beta chains from one sample in a study of beta chain features in type 1 diabetes. Here immunoSEQ multiplex PCR was the method, and the copy in TCRdb shows in-frame clones only, minus some. This table holds about 53,000 clones, 55% to 75% found once. Material for sequencing was stem cell memory CD4+ T cells from blood. The receptors stem from a woman aged 25-40 years with type 1 diabetes. CDR3s include the opening cysteine and the closing phenylalanine or tryptophan. A D gene is named only where the DNA matches it firmly. A clone size is listed for some rows: how often the clone was seen (once, few, many), or a class if it is expanded.

j_gene,d_gene,abundance,v_gene,CDR3aa,CDR3nt
TRBJ1-1,NA,NA,TRBV19,CASSSQQGTEAFF,TGTGCCAGTAGTAGCCAACAGGGCACTGAAGCTTTCTTT
TRBJ1-1,TRBD1,NA,TRBV16,CASSPRQGGTEAFF,TGTGCCAGCAGCCCTAGACAGGGCGGCACTGAAGCTTTCTTT
TRBJ1-1,NA,NA,TRBV28,CASSWAVKAFF,TGTGCCAGCAGTTGGGCAGTGAAAGCTTTCTTT
TRBJ2-3,TRBD2,NA,TRBV7-2,CASSPWASGRPDTQYF,TGTGCCAGCAGCCCGTGGGCTAGCGGGAGACCAGATACGCAGTATTTT
TRBJ1-1,TRBD1,NA,TRBV28,CASRTTGGRTEAFF,TGTGCCAGCAGGACTACAGGGGGCCGGACTGAAGCTTTCTTT
TRBJ2-1,TRBD2,NA,TRBV9,CASSATSDHNEQFF,TGTGCCAGCAGCGCGACTAGCGACCACAATGAGCAGTTCTTC
TRBJ2-5,TRBD2,NA,TRBV5-4,CASSLAGYTQETQYF,TGTGCCAGCAGCCTAGCGGGTTACACGCAAGAGACCCAGTACTTC
TRBJ1-5,NA,NA,TRBV4-2,CASRSRTSSDQPQHF,TGTGCCAGCAGGTCACGAACCAGTTCTGATCAGCCCCAGCATTTT
TRBJ2-7,TRBD2,NA,TRBV5-1,CASSLADPSYEQYF,TGCGCCAGCAGCCTAGCGGACCCATCCTACGAGCAGTACTTC
TRBJ2-3,TRBD2,NA,TRBV5-4,CASSLAAGVSTDTQYF,TGTGCCAGCAGCTTGGCGGCGGGAGTGAGCACAGATACGCAGTATTTT
TRBJ1-4,TRBD1,NA,TRBV18,CASSPADRGNEKLFF,TGTGCCAGCTCACCGGCAGACAGGGGAAATGAAAAACTGTTTTTT
TRBJ2-7,TRBD1,NA,TRBV27,CASSLYPGTGSYEQYF,TGTGCCAGCAGTTTATACCCCGGGACAGGCTCCTACGAGCAGTACTTC
TRBJ2-1,NA,NA,TRBV5-4,CASSLPSSRNLNEQFF,TGTGCCAGCAGCTTACCTTCTAGCCGCAACCTCAATGAGCAGTTCTTC
TRBJ1-4,NA,NA,TRBV25-1,CASSYLDRRNEKLFF,TGTGCCAGCAGTTACCTGGACAGACGTAATGAAAAACTGTTTTTT
TRBJ2-7,NA,NA,TRBV2,CASRLTYEQYF,TGTGCCAGCAGACTAACCTACGAGCAGTACTTC
TRBJ2-1,NA,NA,TRBV7-9,CASTFGGPSLNEQFF,TGTGCCAGCACCTTCGGGGGGCCTAGCTTAAATGAGCAGTTCTTC
TRBJ2-2,TRBD1,NA,TRBV18,CASSPRQGTNTGELFF,TGTGCCAGCTCACCCCGACAGGGAACGAACACCGGGGAGCTGTTTTTT
TRBJ2-5,NA,few,TRBV25-1,CASSNTGNIQETQYF,TGTGCCAGCAGTAACACAGGAAATATTCAAGAGACCCAGTACTTC
TRBJ2-3,NA,once,TRBV7-2,CASSSPGTDTQYF,TGTGCCAGCAGCTCCCCCGGCACAGATACGCAGTATTTT
TRBJ2-7,NA,NA,TRBV5-1,CASSLEAQGYEQYF,TGCGCCAGCAGCTTGGAGGCACAGGGCTACGAGCAGTACTTC
TRBJ1-2,TRBD1,NA,TRBV5-1,CASSAGQGSGYTF,TGCGCCAGCAGCGCGGGACAGGGCAGTGGCTACACCTTC
TRBJ2-2,NA,NA,TRBV19,CASSEQTNTGELFF,TGTGCCAGTAGTGAACAGACGAACACCGGGGAGCTGTTTTTT
TRBJ1-2,NA,NA,TRBV5-4,CASSQITDYGYTF,TGTGCCAGCAGCCAAATTACAGATTATGGCTACACCTTC
TRBJ2-2,NA,NA,TRBV28,CASRDRDAGTGGELFF,TGTGCCAGCAGAGACCGGGACGCGGGAACTGGCGGGGAGCTGTTTTTT
TRBJ2-1,TRBD2,NA,TRBV5-6,CASSWGTSGRSGEQFF,TGTGCCAGCAGCTGGGGGACTAGCGGGAGATCGGGTGAGCAGTTCTTC
TRBJ2-5,TRBD1,NA,TRBV7-6,CASSKTGTGVGSEETQYF,TGTGCCAGCAGCAAAACCGGGACAGGGGTTGGTTCGGAAGAGACCCAGTACTTC
TRBJ2-1,TRBD1,NA,TRBV19,CASSSRQGWDEQFF,TGTGCCAGTAGTAGCAGACAGGGCTGGGATGAGCAGTTCTTC
TRBJ2-3,TRBD2,NA,TRBV6-6,CASRGGLAGADTQYF,TGTGCCAGCAGGGGTGGACTAGCGGGAGCAGATACGCAGTATTTT
TRBJ2-1,NA,once,TRBV9,CASSVVADLYNEQFF,TGTGCCAGCAGCGTAGTAGCGGACCTCTACAATGAGCAGTTCTTC
TRBJ2-3,TRBD1,NA,TRBV11-2,CASSPRTGGADTQYF,TGTGCCAGCAGCCCCAGGACAGGGGGCGCAGATACGCAGTATTTT
TRBJ1-2,NA,NA,TRBV15,CATSKGGSYTF,TGTGCCACCAGCAAAGGGGGTAGCTACACCTTC
TRBJ1-2,NA,NA,TRBV19,CASSVTVNYGYTF,TGTGCCAGTAGTGTGACAGTTAACTATGGCTACACCTTC
TRBJ2-5,TRBD2,few,TRBV11-2,CASSSGTKETQYF,TGTGCCAGCAGCAGTGGGACTAAAGAGACCCAGTACTTC
TRBJ1-2,TRBD1,NA,TRBV27,CASSSDRGQIRGYTF,TGTGCCAGCAGTTCTGACAGGGGTCAAATTCGTGGCTACACCTTC
TRBJ2-1,TRBD1,NA,TRBV29-1,CSVTGTVLFF,TGCAGCGTTACCGGGACAGTTCTGTTCTTC
TRBJ1-1,NA,once,TRBV7-9,CASSLNAGREAFF,TGTGCCAGCAGCTTGAATGCGGGCCGTGAAGCTTTCTTT
TRBJ2-5,NA,NA,TRBV18,CASSPSSAEETQYF,TGTGCCAGCTCACCTTCTAGCGCCGAAGAGACCCAGTACTTC
TRBJ2-3,TRBD1,NA,TRBV28,CASSPGTGIRTDTQYF,TGTGCCAGCAGTCCAGGGACAGGGATTAGGACAGATACGCAGTATTTT
TRBJ2-6,TRBD1,few,TRBV5-5,CASSLATGAGGLGANVLTF,TGTGCCAGCAGCTTGGCTACGGGAGCAGGGGGCCTGGGGGCCAACGTCCTGACTTTC
TRBJ2-6,NA,few,TRBV7-3,CASRFPGTLGANVLTF,TGTGCCAGCAGGTTCCCGGGGACTCTCGGGGCCAACGTCCTGACTTTC
TRBJ2-5,NA,NA,TRBV11-1,CASSSRTSQGETQYF,TGTGCCAGCAGCTCGAGGACATCCCAGGGTGAGACCCAGTACTTC
TRBJ2-1,TRBD2,NA,TRBV18,CASSGTSGHNEQFF,TGTGCCAGCTCAGGGACTAGCGGGCACAATGAGCAGTTCTTC
TRBJ2-3,NA,few,TRBV29-1,CSGRQGARGGWDTQYF,TGCAGCGGCAGACAGGGAGCGCGCGGGGGGTGGGATACGCAGTATTTT
TRBJ2-1,TRBD2,few,TRBV29-1,CSVERGGTDEQFF,TGCAGCGTGGAGCGGGGGGGCACCGATGAGCAGTTCTTC
TRBJ1-4,NA,NA,TRBV30,CAWRGNRPTNEKLFF,TGTGCCTGGAGAGGAAACAGGCCTACTAATGAAAAACTGTTTTTT
TRBJ2-5,NA,NA,TRBV6-5,CASSYEGGKETQYF,TGTGCCAGCAGTTACGAGGGCGGGAAGGAGACCCAGTACTTC
TRBJ1-5,NA,NA,TRBV6-6,CASRSGNGNSNQPQHF,TGTGCCAGCAGGTCGGGCAACGGGAATAGCAATCAGCCCCAGCATTTT
TRBJ2-3,TRBD1,NA,TRBV7-9,CASSHRRDRGSDTQYF,TGTGCCAGCAGCCATCGGAGGGACAGGGGGTCAGATACGCAGTATTTT
TRBJ2-7,NA,NA,TRBV28,CASSSGGHYEQYF,TGTGCCAGCAGTTCCGGGGGGCACTACGAGCAGTACTTC